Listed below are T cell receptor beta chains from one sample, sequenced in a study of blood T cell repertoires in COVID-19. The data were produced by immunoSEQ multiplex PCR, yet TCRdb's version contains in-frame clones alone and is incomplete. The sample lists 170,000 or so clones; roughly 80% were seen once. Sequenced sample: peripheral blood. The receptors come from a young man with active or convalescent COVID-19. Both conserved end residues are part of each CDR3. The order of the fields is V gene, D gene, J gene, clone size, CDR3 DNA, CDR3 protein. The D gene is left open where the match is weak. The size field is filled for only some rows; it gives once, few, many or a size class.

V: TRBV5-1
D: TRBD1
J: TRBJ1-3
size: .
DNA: TGCGCCAGCAGCAATAGGGACAGCTCTGGAAACACCATATATTTT
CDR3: CASSNRDSSGNTIYF

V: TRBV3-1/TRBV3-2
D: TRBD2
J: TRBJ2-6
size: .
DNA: TGTGCCAGCAGCCAGCCGGGGGGTAGCTCTGGGGCCAACGTCCTGACTTTC
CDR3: CASSQPGGSSGANVLTF

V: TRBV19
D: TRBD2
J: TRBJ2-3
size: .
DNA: TGTGCCAGTAGTATAGAGGGGAGGGCTAGCACAGATACGCAGTATTTT
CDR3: CASSIEGRASTDTQYF

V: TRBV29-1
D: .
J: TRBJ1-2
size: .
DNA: TGCAGCGTGACTTCTTCGGGGGTCGATGGCTACACCTTC
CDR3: CSVTSSGVDGYTF

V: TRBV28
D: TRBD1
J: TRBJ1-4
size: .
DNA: TGTGCCAGCAGGCCGACGTGGGACAGGGATTGGGAAAAACTGTTTTTT
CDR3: CASRPTWDRDWEKLFF

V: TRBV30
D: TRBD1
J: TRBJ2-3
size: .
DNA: TGTGCCTGGAGTGGAAACAGGGGGACCACAGATACGCAGTATTTT
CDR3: CAWSGNRGTTDTQYF

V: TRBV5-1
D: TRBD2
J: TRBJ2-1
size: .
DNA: TGCGCCAGCAGCTTGAGGGTAGCGGGAACCTACAATGAGCAGTTCTTC
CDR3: CASSLRVAGTYNEQFF

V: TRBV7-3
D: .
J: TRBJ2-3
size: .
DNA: TGTGCCAGCACAAACGGGGGTACAGATACGCAGTATTTT
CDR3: CASTNGGTDTQYF

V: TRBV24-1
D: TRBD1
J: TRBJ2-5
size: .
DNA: TGTGCCACCAGTGACCGGACAGGGCACGAGACCCAGTACTTC
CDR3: CATSDRTGHETQYF

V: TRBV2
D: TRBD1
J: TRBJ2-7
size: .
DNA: TGTGCCAGCAGTCATAGGACAGGGGAGGACGAGCAGTACTTC
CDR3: CASSHRTGEDEQYF

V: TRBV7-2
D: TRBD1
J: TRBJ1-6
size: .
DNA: TGTGCTAGCAGCTTAGGATGGCGGGCAGGGGGTAATTCACCCCTCCACTTT
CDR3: CASSLGWRAGGNSPLHF

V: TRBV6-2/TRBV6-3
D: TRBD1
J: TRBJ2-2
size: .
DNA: TGTGCCAGCAGTTATTCCGGGACAGGGCAGTCCGGGGAGCTGTTTTTT
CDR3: CASSYSGTGQSGELFF

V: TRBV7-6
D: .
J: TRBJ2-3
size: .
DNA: TGTGCCAGCAGCCCTATACAGGCAACTAGCACAGATACGCAGTATTTT
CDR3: CASSPIQATSTDTQYF

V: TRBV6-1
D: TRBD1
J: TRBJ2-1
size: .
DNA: TGTGCCAGCAGTGAATCGGCAGGGGGTTCTTACAATGAGCAGTTCTTC
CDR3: CASSESAGGSYNEQFF

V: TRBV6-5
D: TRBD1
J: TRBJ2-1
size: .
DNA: TGTGCCAGCGGGGGACAGGGGGTAAATGAGCAGTTCTTC
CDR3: CASGGQGVNEQFF

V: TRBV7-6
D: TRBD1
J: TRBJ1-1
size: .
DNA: TGTGCCAGCAGCTTAGGGACAGGCACTGAAGCTTTCTTT
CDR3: CASSLGTGTEAFF

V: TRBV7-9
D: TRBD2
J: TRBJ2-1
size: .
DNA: TGTGCCAGCAGCTTAGCCCCGGGGGGGCGAAGGAATGAGCAGTTCTTC
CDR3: CASSLAPGGRRNEQFF

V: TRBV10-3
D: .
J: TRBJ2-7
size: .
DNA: TGTGCCATCGGCCAAACAGGATACGAGCAGTACTTC
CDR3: CAIGQTGYEQYF

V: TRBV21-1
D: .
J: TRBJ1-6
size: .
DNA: TGTGCCAGCAGCAAAGTATCAGGCAGGGCCAATTCACCCCTCCACTTT
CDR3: CASSKVSGRANSPLHF

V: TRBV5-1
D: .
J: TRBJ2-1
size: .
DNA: TGCGCCAGCACAACTGGGGGCCCGTCGGGCAATGAGCAGTTCTTC
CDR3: CASTTGGPSGNEQFF

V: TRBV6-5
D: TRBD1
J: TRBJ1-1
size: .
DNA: TGTGCCAGCAGCCGAGGACAGGGAGAAGCTTTCTTT
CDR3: CASSRGQGEAFF

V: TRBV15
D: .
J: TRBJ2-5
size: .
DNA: TGTGCCACCAGCCCCTGGGGAGCGGTGCAAGAGACCCAGTACTTC
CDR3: CATSPWGAVQETQYF

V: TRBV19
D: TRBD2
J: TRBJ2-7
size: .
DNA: TGTGCCAGTGGAACTAGCGGGAGGCGGGACGAGCAGTACTTC
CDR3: CASGTSGRRDEQYF

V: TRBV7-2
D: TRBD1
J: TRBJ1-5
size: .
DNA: TGTGCCAGCAGCCCGACAGGGGTGGGGTCCGCAGGGTCCCAGCATTTT
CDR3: CASSPTGVGSAGSQHF

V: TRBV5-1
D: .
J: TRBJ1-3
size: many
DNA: TGCGCCAGCAGCTTGAGTCCTGAGAGCTCTGGAAACACCATATATTTT
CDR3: CASSLSPESSGNTIYF

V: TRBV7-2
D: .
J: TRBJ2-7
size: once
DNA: TGTGCCAGCAGCTTAGCCCCTCTAACCTACGAGCAATACTTC
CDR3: CASSLAPLTYEQYF

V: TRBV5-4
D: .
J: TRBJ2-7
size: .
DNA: TGTGCCAGCAGCCACATCCAGACCTGGGGTCGGGACAACACCTACGAGCAGTACTTC
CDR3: CASSHIQTWGRDNTYEQYF

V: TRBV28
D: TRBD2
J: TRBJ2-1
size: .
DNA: TGTGCCAGCAGTACAAGACTAGCGGGAGTGTACAATGAGCAGTTCTTC
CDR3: CASSTRLAGVYNEQFF

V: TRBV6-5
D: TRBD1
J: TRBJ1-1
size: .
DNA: TGTGCCAGCAGAAAAAACAGGGGCGCAGCTTTCTTT
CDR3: CASRKNRGAAFF

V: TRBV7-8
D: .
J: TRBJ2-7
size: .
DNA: TGTGCCAGCAGCTTAGAACAGGGTAGCAACGAGCAGTACTTC
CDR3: CASSLEQGSNEQYF

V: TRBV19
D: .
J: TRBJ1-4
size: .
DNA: TGTGCCAGTAGTATGGCCGGGGGGGCGACTAATGAAAAACTGTTTTTT
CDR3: CASSMAGGATNEKLFF

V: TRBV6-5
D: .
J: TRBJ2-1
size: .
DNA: TGTGCCAGCAGTTACTCATGGGGCTCGAAGCAGTTCTTC
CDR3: CASSYSWGSKQFF

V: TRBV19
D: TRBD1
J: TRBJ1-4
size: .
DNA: TGTGCCAGTAGTATCCTGGGACAGCCAAATGAAAAACTGTTTTTT
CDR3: CASSILGQPNEKLFF

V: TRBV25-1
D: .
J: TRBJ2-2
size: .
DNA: TGTGCCAGCAGTCCATCACGGAGCACCGGGGAGCTGTTTTTT
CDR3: CASSPSRSTGELFF

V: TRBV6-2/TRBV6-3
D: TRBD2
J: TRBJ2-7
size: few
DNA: TGTGCCAGCAGTTACGCGGGAGGTCTCTACGAGCAGTACTTC
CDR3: CASSYAGGLYEQYF

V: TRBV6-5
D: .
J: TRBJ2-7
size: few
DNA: TGTGCCAGCAGTATCACATCTGACAGTTACGAGCAGTACTTC
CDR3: CASSITSDSYEQYF

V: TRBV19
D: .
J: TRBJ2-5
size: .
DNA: TGTGCCAGCCGGGTCCAAGAGACCCAGTACTTC
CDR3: CASRVQETQYF

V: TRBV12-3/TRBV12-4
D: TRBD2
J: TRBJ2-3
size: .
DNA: TGTGCCGGTAGCGGGAGTAGGACAGATACGCAGTATTTT
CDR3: CAGSGSRTDTQYF

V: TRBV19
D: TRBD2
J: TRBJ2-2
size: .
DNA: TGTGCCAGTAGTATGCTTAGCGGGAGGATCCGAAGTTACACCGGGGAGCTGTTTTTT
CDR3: CASSMLSGRIRSYTGELFF

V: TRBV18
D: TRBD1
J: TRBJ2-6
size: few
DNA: TGTGCCAGCTTCCGGGACAGCGACATCTCTGGGGCCAACGTCCTGACTTTC
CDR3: CASFRDSDISGANVLTF

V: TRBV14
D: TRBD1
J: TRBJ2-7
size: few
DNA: TGTGCCAGCAGCCGCGGTACAGGGGCCCACCTGTACGAGCAGTACTTC
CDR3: CASSRGTGAHLYEQYF

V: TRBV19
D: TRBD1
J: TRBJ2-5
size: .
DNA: TGTGCCAGTAATACCGGGACAGGGGGCGAAGAGACCCAGTACTTC
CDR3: CASNTGTGGEETQYF

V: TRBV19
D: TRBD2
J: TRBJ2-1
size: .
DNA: TGTGCCAGTAGTAGAGGACTAGCGGGAGATAATGAGCAGTTCTTC
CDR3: CASSRGLAGDNEQFF

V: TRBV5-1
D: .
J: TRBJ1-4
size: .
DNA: TGCGCCAGCAGCTTTTATCCCTCCCTTGAAAAACTGTTTTTT
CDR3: CASSFYPSLEKLFF

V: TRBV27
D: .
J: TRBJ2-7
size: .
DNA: TGTGCCAGCAGTCGAAATCCCCAGGGATACGAGCAGTACTTC
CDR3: CASSRNPQGYEQYF

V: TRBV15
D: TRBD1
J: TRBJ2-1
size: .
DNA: TGTGCCACCAGCGGGATTAGGGGGCTGGGGTACAATGAGCAGTTCTTC
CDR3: CATSGIRGLGYNEQFF

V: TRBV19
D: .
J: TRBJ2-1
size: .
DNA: TGTGCCAGTAGTACTTTGGAGCGCAATGAGCAGTTCTTC
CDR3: CASSTLERNEQFF

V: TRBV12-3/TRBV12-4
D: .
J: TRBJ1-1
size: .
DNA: TGTGCCAGCAGTTTAGTCCAGAACACTGAAGCTTTCTTT
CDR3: CASSLVQNTEAFF

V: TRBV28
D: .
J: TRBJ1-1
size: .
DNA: TGTGCCAGCAGTCACGGTTTCGTCACTGAAGCTTTCTTT
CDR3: CASSHGFVTEAFF

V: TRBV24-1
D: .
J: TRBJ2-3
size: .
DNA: TGTGCCACCAGTGAAGGGGCAGATACGCAGTATTTT
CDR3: CATSEGADTQYF